The 8 T cell receptor beta chains below were found in one sample sequenced in a study of tumor-infiltrating lymphocytes in primary liver carcinoma. Joint extraction of RNA and DNA used roughly 19-32 mg of bulk tissue that was unsorted. From approximately 0.5 ug of total RNA, TCR beta-specific cDNA was reverse-transcribed using a constant-region primer. Each TCR beta library was derived from three nested multiplex PCR rounds that employed slightly modified ARM-PCR. TRBV1-TRBV30 forward primers paired with a C-beta reverse primer drove the first two PCR rounds, roughly 9 cycles each. TCRdb reprocessed the multiplex PCR reads with MiXCR, giving one entry per CDR3 protein. The sample includes about 120,000 distinct CDR3 sequences, about two thirds of them seen just once. Sequencing was performed on tumor-adjacent normal liver tissue. The origin of the receptors is a woman aged 55-69 years with primary liver carcinoma and hepatitis B virus infection.

Regarding this clonotype: A junction end diverges from the germline sequence, so it may reflect a read error. The chain employs TRBV5-1 and TRBJ1-2; 7 bases agree with TRBD1. Germline V lookup: CDR1 SGHRS, CDR2 YFSETQ. The length of the CDR3 is 13 residues. Here the CDR3 DNA reads TGCGACAGCAGCCTGGGACAGTACTATGGCTACACCTTC. Residues: CDSSLGQYYGYTF.

On this clonotype itself: The junction differs from germline at one of its ends, possibly a read error. The chain couples TRBV10-3 to TRBJ1-1; possibly TRBD1 for D (6 bases). There are 15 residues in the CDR3. Per the germline V gene, CDR1 is ENHRY and CDR2 is SYGVKD. CDR3 in amino acids: CTISESQGLYTEAFF. The CDR3 DNA follows: TGTACCATCAGTGAATCACAGGGTTTATACACTGAAGCTTTCTTT.

With regard to this clonotype: At one end the junction does not follow the germline gene, possibly because of a read error. The CDR3 bases are TGTGTCAGCAGTTTCCTAAACAGAGGCTACACCTTC. This gives the protein CVSSFLNRGYTF. V and J are TRBV28 and TRBJ1-2; no clear D gene. Germline V gene lookup returns CDR1 MDHEN and CDR2 SYDVKM. The CDR3 is 12 amino acids.

This clonotype was observed a single time. No conserved phenylalanine or tryptophan ends this CDR3, so it is likely a read error. The chain carries TRBV29-1 and TRBJ2-1; 7 bases fit TRBD2. Losses at the gene ends were 1 base for V and 5 bases for J; bases not matched to a gene: 8. Per germline, CDR1 SQVTM and CDR2 ANQGSEA. This CDR3 region has 15 residues. The CDR3 region is CSVEGGTTRDNEQFI. CDR3 sequence (DNA): TGCAGCGTTGAAGGGGGGACTACCCGAGACAATGAGCAGTTCATC.

This clonotype was found a few times. This sequence may be a read error, since a much larger clone differs from it by one base. No conserved phenylalanine or tryptophan is present at the end of the CDR3, so a read error is the likely explanation. The genes are TRBV12-3 or TRBV12-4 and TRBJ2-2; D not certain. This CDR3 comprises 16 residues. Trimming removed 6 bases at V and 2 bases at J, with 16 bases between. As DNA, the CDR3 is TGTGCCAGCAGCCCCTGGCAGACTCTTAACACCGGGGAGCTGTTTCTT. Translated: CASSPWQTLNTGELFL.

This clonotype was recorded many times. The chain couples TRBV28 to TRBJ1-2; D is undetermined. CDR1 MDHEN and CDR2 SYDVKM come from the germline V gene. Trimming removed 6 bases from V and 7 bases from J, with 27 bases in between. The CDR3 loop spans 17 amino acids. The CDR3 loop is CASRRQQSPYLGSGYTF. Here the CDR3 DNA reads TGTGCCAGCAGGCGCCAACAAAGCCCCTACTTAGGTTCTGGCTACACCTTC.

Notes on this clonotype: At one of its ends the junction is not consistent with the germline gene, which may arise from a read error. The rearrangement uses TRBV12-3 or TRBV12-4 and TRBJ1-2; 8 bases fit TRBD1. CDR3 size: 13 residues. The CDR3 reads CASNPGQDDGYAF. In DNA, the CDR3 is TGTGCCAGCAACCCGGGACAGGACGATGGCTACGCCTTC.

For this clonotype: The final CDR3 position lacks the conserved phenylalanine or tryptophan, pointing to a likely read error. The rearrangement links TRBV29-1 to TRBJ2-1; weak D call: TRBD2 (6 bases). The germline gives CDR1 SQVTM, CDR2 ANQGSEA. The CDR3 contains 17 residues. The CDR3 DNA sequence: TGCAGCGTTGAAGAGGTCGGCGGGGAGAGCTCCTACAGTGAGCAGTTCTAC. Amino acid sequence: CSVEEVGGESSYSEQFY.